Below are 20 T cell receptor beta chains sequenced from a single sample in a study of T cell responses to AZD1222 COVID-19 vaccine. The data were produced by immunoSEQ multiplex PCR, yet TCRdb's version contains in-frame clones alone and is incomplete. The data hold 90,000 to 150,000 clones, with approximately 90% observed a single time. The starting material was peripheral blood, obtained 28 days after the second AZD1222 dose. The receptors were gathered from an adult who received the AZD1222 COVID-19 vaccine.

The chain recombines TRBV3-1 (or the pseudogene TRBV3-2) with TRBJ1-3; TRBD1 matches at 7 bases. CDR1 LGHDT and CDR2 YNNKEL come from the germline V gene (reference sequence). The CDR3 spans 15 residues. V trimming: 4 bases; J trimming: 0 bases; junction bases outside the gene matches: 3. CDR3 protein: CASSLDRSSGNTIYF. In nucleotides, the CDR3 is TGTGCCAGCAGCCTGGACAGGAGCTCTGGAAACACCATATATTTT.

The genes are TRBV5-1 and TRBJ2-2; the D is unclear. CDR1 is SGHRS and CDR2 is YFSETQ in the germline V gene. The CDR3 is 15 residues long. V gave up 0 bases and J gave up 5 bases, with 11 bases separating them. The CDR3 reads CASSLGPPITGELFF. Here the CDR3 DNA reads TGCGCCAGCAGCTTGGGGCCACCAATTACCGGGGAGCTGTTTTTT. The entire variable domain, with the rest obtained from reference TRBV5-1 and TRBJ2-2, is as follows: KAGVTQTPRYLIKTRGQQVTLSCSPISGHRSVSWYQQTPGQGLQFLFEYFSETQRNKGNFPGRFSGRQFSNSRSEMNVSTLELGDSALYLCASSLGPPITGELFFGEGSRLTVL.

The V gene is TRBV6-2 or TRBV6-3, the J gene TRBJ1-6; D is possibly TRBD1 (5 bases). The V gene lost 2 bases and the J gene lost 14 bases, with 13 bases spanning the gap. Germline values: CDR1 MNHEY, CDR2 SVGEGT. This CDR3 spans 13 amino acids. CDR3 amino acids: CASSYGGGPALHF. As DNA, the CDR3 is TGTGCCAGCAGTTACGGGGGGGGTCCGGCCCTCCACTTT.

The chain uses TRBV10-2 and TRBJ2-5; D uncertain. The CDR3 is 12 residues long. Per germline, CDR1 WSHSY and CDR2 SAAADI. Trimming left V 5 bases short and J 5 bases short, with 9 bases between. For the CDR3, the DNA is TGCGCCAGCAGTCTAGTGAGGGAGACCCAGTACTTC. As protein: CASSLVRETQYF.

This chain connects TRBV2 to TRBJ1-2; D ambiguous. Looked up from germline, CDR1 is SNHLY and CDR2 is FYNNEI. The CDR3 runs to 14 residues. Deletions cut 7 bases from V and 4 bases from J, with 16 bases between. CDR3 coding DNA: TGTGCCAGCAATCTATCGCCCAACCGCTATGGCTACACCTTC. Encoded protein: CASNLSPNRYGYTF.

The V call is TRBV7-8, the J call TRBJ2-3; D is unresolved. The germline gives CDR1 SGHVS, CDR2 FQNEAQ. The V gene lost 4 bases and the J gene lost 2 bases, with 10 bases spanning the gap. The CDR3 runs to 14 residues. This CDR3 reads CASSSLWYTDTQYF. CDR3 nucleotides: TGTGCCAGCAGCTCCCTCTGGTACACAGATACGCAGTATTTT.

V gene TRBV5-1 combines with J gene TRBJ2-2; possibly TRBD1 for D (5 bases). V was pared by 0 bases and J by 4 bases, with 10 bases between. The CDR3 consists of 15 residues. The germline V gene has CDR1 SGHRS and CDR2 YFSETQ. For the CDR3, the DNA is TGCGCCAGCAGCTTGGCAGGGTCCGGCACCGGGGAGCTGTTTTTT. It translates to CASSLAGSGTGELFF.

The chain is built from TRBV25-1 and TRBJ2-5, with a tentative D call TRBD1 (5 bases). The CDR3 has 15 amino acids. Germline V gives CDR1 MGHDK, CDR2 SYGVNS. V was pared by 6 bases and J by 14 bases, with 28 bases between. CDR3: CASRDRAGPPSTYYF. The CDR3 DNA is TGTGCCAGCAGGGACCGAGCAGGGCCTCCTTCGACTTATTACTTC.

The chain is built from TRBV7-2 and TRBJ1-2; 8 nucleotides line up with TRBD1. Germline V CDR1 and CDR2: SGHTA, FQGNSA. After removal of 1 base from V and 2 bases from J, the junction contained 3 bases not matched to a gene. The CDR3 runs to 15 residues. DNA of the CDR3: TGTGCCAGCAGCTTAGGTGCAGGGGGCAACTATGGCTACACCTTC. Translated, it gives CASSLGAGGNYGYTF.

The V and J genes are TRBV9 and TRBJ2-1; TRBD2 is a possible D gene (6 bases). The CDR3 sequence is 16 residues long. Germline V CDR1 and CDR2: SGDLS, YYNGEE. V lost 6 bases, J lost 3 bases, and 19 bases lay in between. CDR3 coding DNA: TGTGCCAGCACCCTCAAGGGCGGGGACGGCTACAATGAGCAGTTCTTC. Protein sequence: CASTLKGGDGYNEQFF.

The genes are TRBV5-1 and TRBJ1-1; D ambiguous. Germline V gene data show CDR1 as SGHRS and CDR2 as YFSETQ. The length of the CDR3 is 14 residues. Trimming took off 0 bases at V and 1 base at J, with 7 bases between the two ends. CDR3 DNA: TGCGCCAGCAGCTTGGCCAACAAGAACACTGAAGCTTTCTTT. Translation: CASSLANKNTEAFF.

In this sample, this clone is medium-sized. This chain joins TRBV27 and TRBJ2-7; TRBD2 might be the D (7 bases). Germline CDR1 MNHEY, CDR2 SMNVEV (reference sequence). Trimming cost V 7 bases and J 0 bases, with 13 bases left between them. The CDR3 length is 14 residues. The CDR3 region has the DNA TGTGCCAGCAAATACGGGGGGCACTCCTACGAGCAGTACTTC. Translating gives CASKYGGHSYEQYF.

This clone has only one observation. The chain is built from TRBV19 and TRBJ1-5, with D unclear. The germline V gene encodes CDR1 LNHDA and CDR2 SQIVND (reference sequence). The CDR3 extends over 9 amino acids. V was cut by 9 bases and J by 5 bases, with 2 bases left in between. This CDR3 reads CASYQPQHF. The CDR3 region has the DNA TGTGCCAGCTATCAGCCCCAGCATTTT.

V and J are TRBV4-3 and TRBJ2-3; TRBD2 agrees at 11 bases. Germline V gene sequence: CDR1 LGHNA, CDR2 YSLEER. V was clipped by 4 bases and J by 4 bases; unmatched bases: 13. This CDR3 has 18 amino acids. CDR3 DNA sequence: TGCGCCAGCAGCCGCACGTTTAGCGGGGGGGGGTGGTCAGATACGCAGTATTTT. Translated: CASSRTFSGGGWSDTQYF.

The chain joins TRBV6-5 to TRBJ1-6, with 7 bases lining up with TRBD1. CDR1 and CDR2 (germline): MNHEY, SVGAGI. The CDR3 extends over 16 amino acids. J lost 7 bases, V lost 4 bases, and 10 bases had no gene match. The CDR3 region is CASSWDSRQRNSPLHF. CDR3 DNA sequence: TGTGCCAGCAGTTGGGACAGTCGCCAGCGGAATTCACCCCTCCACTTT.

This clone was seen a single time. The V and J genes are TRBV29-1 and TRBJ1-4; 7 bases match TRBD1. Germline CDR1 and CDR2: SQVTM and ANQGSEA. The CDR3 is 14 residues long. J lost 8 bases, V lost 4 bases, and 10 bases had no gene match. CDR3 protein: CSVAQTGIGEKLFF. DNA of the CDR3: TGCAGCGTTGCGCAGACAGGGATAGGGGAAAAACTGTTTTTT.

The V gene is TRBV19, the J gene TRBJ1-5; TRBD1 matches at 7 bases. J was trimmed by 2 bases and V by 2 bases; bases with no gene match: 3. The germline V gene encodes CDR1 LNHDA and CDR2 SQIVND (reference sequence). CDR3 size: 15 residues. The CDR3 protein is CASSIPQGGNQPQHF. In DNA, the CDR3 is TGTGCCAGTAGTATACCTCAGGGGGGCAATCAGCCCCAGCATTTT.

The J gene is TRBJ2-1, the V gene TRBV4-3, with 8 bases that match TRBD2. Germline V lookup: CDR1 LGHNA, CDR2 YSLEER. The CDR3 covers 15 residues. The trim removed 0 bases at V and 7 bases at J, leaving 5 bases unmatched. CDR3 sequence reads: CASSQESGGGNEQFF. CDR3 DNA: TGCGCCAGCAGCCAAGAGAGCGGGGGAGGGAATGAGCAGTTCTTC.

The rearrangement joins TRBV2 to TRBJ2-6; no definite D call. Between the trimmed V and J ends, which lost 1 base and 5 bases, there was a span of 0 bases. Germline-derived CDR1 and CDR2 are SNHLY and FYNNEI. The CDR3 is 12 amino acids. CDR3 DNA: TGTGCCAGCAGTGAAGGGGCCAACGTCCTGACTTTC. Protein sequence: CASSEGANVLTF.

The chain carries TRBV5-1 and TRBJ1-4, with D maybe TRBD1 (6 bases). Germline V gives CDR1 SGHRS, CDR2 YFSETQ. Trimming left V 2 bases short and J 2 bases short, with 10 bases between. CDR3 length: 15 residues. The chain's CDR3 is CASSLQGQTNEKLFF. CDR3 sequence (DNA): TGCGCCAGCAGCTTACAGGGCCAGACTAATGAAAAACTGTTTTTT.